Sequencing of this T cell receptor (beta chain) was carried out in a study of cytotoxic CD8 clonotypes in ibrutinib-treated CLL. Study overall: Responses comprised about 25 partial and 2 complete; at median around six years, roughly 15 remained remitted and about twelve progressed. Study-wide results and limits: An increase in clonality occurred at ibrutinib response, followed by a return toward baseline at progression.

In regard to this clone: The antigen is not known. At one end, the junction sequence differs from germline, possibly due to a read error.

Profiled with immunoSEQ multiplex PCR; TCRdb holds only in-frame clones, not every one. Here the sample spans more than 70,000 clones, 75% to 85% being singletons. The CDR3 is made up of 10 amino acids. Per germline, CDR1 MDHEN and CDR2 SYDVKM. V usage is TRBV28 and J usage is TRBJ1-2; perhaps TRBD1 as D (5 bases). Here the sequenced sample was PBMCs, taken after 12 months of ibrutinib treatment. The clonotype comes from a human donor with chronic lymphocytic leukemia. CDR3 residues: CASSSPRQIF. The CDR3 DNA sequence: TGTGCCAGCAGTTCCCCTCGACAGATCTTC.